This paragraph covers one T cell receptor beta chain sequence. The data originate from a study of Ad26.COV2.S vaccination and SARS-CoV-2 variants. Trimming removed 6 bases at V and 1 base at J, with 9 bases between. This CDR3 spans 13 amino acids. Germline assignment: CDR1 MNHEY and CDR2 SVGAGI. The treatment is: around 19 received Ad26.COV2.S at low or high dose, single or two shots; about five received placebo; per-sample allocation not given. Repertoires come from day 63 after the first vaccine or placebo injection. Only in-frame clones appear in the TCRdb table, and some are missing; sequencing was by immunoSEQ multiplex PCR. The sample yields roughly 680,000 clones, 89% seen once.

This material consisted of peripheral blood, taken in a trial of Ad26.COV2.S vaccine versus placebo. V and J are TRBV6-5 and TRBJ1-1; no firm D call. This TCR derives from a person aged 18-60 years who received the Ad26.COV2.S COVID-19 vaccine or a placebo. CDR3 protein: CASSRSRNTEAFF. The CDR3 DNA reads TGTGCCAGCAGCCGATCTAGGAACACTGAAGCTTTCTTT.